What follows is one T cell receptor (beta chain) and its context. Looked up from germline, CDR1 is SGHTS and CDR2 is YDEGEE. This CDR3 region has 16 residues. Trimming took 4 bases from V and 0 from J; bases not matched to a gene: 5. The entry originates in a study of blood T cell repertoires in COVID-19. In the study overall: The United States, Italy and Spain supplied acute and convalescent COVID-19 samples.

Original processing notes: Counts of nucleated cells, estimated from reference gene primer amplification, were obtained. Assay: immunoSEQ multiplex PCR; the TCRdb copy retains only in-frame clones and omits some. D and trimming come from the DNA, and the V and J calls and clone size come from that table. The repertoire holds around 170,000 clones, with roughly 84% as singletons. The sample comprised peripheral blood. The chain uses TRBV5-8 and TRBJ2-5, with TRBD2 matching 11 bases. The receptor comes from a woman between 55 and 75 years old with acute or convalescent COVID-19. The CDR3 DNA follows: TGTGCCAGCAGCCGCCTAGCGGGGGGAAACCAAGAGACCCAGTACTTC. This encodes CASSRLAGGNQETQYF. Full variable domain (remainder filled in from reference TRBV5-8 and TRBJ2-5): EAGVTQSPTHLIKTRGQQATLRCSPISGHTSVYWYQQALGLGLQFLLWYDEGEERNRGNFPPRFSGRQFPNYSSELNVNALELEDSALYLCASSRLAGGNQETQYFGPGTRLLVL.